This T cell receptor beta chain was recorded in a study of shared T cell receptors in the human thymus (dated by TCRdb to 2020 to 2022). General notes on the study: The study examined how self-reactive, shared T-cell receptor alpha chains are generated in the human thymus.

The germline V gene gives CDR1 as SGHDN and CDR2 as FVKESK. V is cut by 4 bases and J by 0 bases, and the space between the germline ends is 10 bases. From its cysteine to its phenylalanine, the CDR3 spans 14 amino acids. Of the read, only the CDR3 DNA is kept; its 42 bases are in frame from base 1. The library relied on the immunoSEQ multiplex PCR assay. In TCRdb, the immuneACCESS table is reduced to in-frame sequences with V and J assigned. These tables do not hold every clone; where another copy was compared, an unresolved V gene accounts for under half, and the others remain unexplained. The sample table shows under 850,000 clones, and approximately 88% are seen once. The ten largest clones add up to around 0.0099% of the sample. Concerning this clone itself: Its cognate antigen has yet to be identified. Base qualities are missing; no much larger clone stands one base away.

These data were also filed under a second study, of human thymus T cells. According to the second study: In Finland, the donors were immunologically healthy infants who were having open corrective cardiac surgery for congenital heart defects. The thymus tissue came from surgical resects taken out during corrective cardiac surgery. Both the thymic and the peripheral blood repertoires appeared to show biased V and J gene segment usage. The related research found that thymic TCR repertoires overlapped highly between unrelated individuals. TCR alpha and beta repertoires from roughly eight infant thymus samples and a few related peripheral blood samples were characterized in the study. The infant donors were about 6 to 250 days old, and the cohort included five to seven males and two females. After being mechanically released from the tissue, thymocytes were kept at -70 degrees C in pellets of about 9.5-30 million cells. A QIAsymphony instrument was used to extract genomic DNA from frozen cell pellets. TCRB and TCRAD loci were amplified from a standardized quantity of quality-controlled genomic DNA using the immunoSEQ multiplex PCR assay. The amplicons spanned the V(D)J region and were long enough to cover the CDR3 and allow V and J genes to be identified. Through the commercial immunoSEQ service, the amplicons were sequenced on an Illumina platform. Primer bias and sequencing errors were corrected as previously described, and TCRAD and TCRB definitions were based on the IMGT database. immunoSEQ Analyzer 3.0 and VDJTools were used for repertoire analysis, which covered basic statistics, V/J segment usage, diversity estimates, rarefaction and pairwise overlap. Chao1, ChaoE, Efron-Thisted, Shannon and inverse Simpson indices were used to estimate diversity, which was also estimated on datasets down-sampled to the smallest sample. For repertoire overlap, CDR3 nucleotide sequence, V gene and J gene had to match strictly, and clustering was done by Jaccard-based multidimensional scaling. On average, thymus samples gave 650,000 to 1,000,000 unique TCRB clonotypes, whereas blood samples gave 75,000 to 85,000.

The source material was thymocytes. The rearrangement combines TRBV14 with TRBJ2-7; TRBD1 could be the D gene, as 6 bases match. The receptor's source is a boy under two years old with a congenital heart defect. Donor details come from another sample of the same person, matched by shared clones. The CDR3 region has the sequence CASSPTGRSYEQYF. The nucleotide sequence is given as TGTGCCAGCAGCCCAACAGGGCGCTCCTACGAGCAGTACTTC.